The 2 T cell receptor beta chains given below trace back to one sample, sequenced in a study of T cell repertoires in cytomegalovirus infection. TCRdb re-derived calls from the reads in MiXCR, one entry per CDR3 protein. The repertoire includes 400,000 or so distinct CDR3 sequences, roughly 18% of them detected once, and 8.5% to 10% sits in the top ten. Sequenced input: PBMCs. Receptor source: a human donor in good health (CMV status not recorded). Some clones in this sample may be carry-over from other donors' samples.

This clonotype appeared many times. The chain has TRBV7-9 and TRBJ2-3; tentatively, D is TRBD1 (6 bases). This CDR3 is 16 amino acids long. The V and J ends lost 5 bases and 5 bases respectively, with 20 bases between them. Germline-derived CDR1 and CDR2 are SEHNR and FQNEAQ (reference sequence). CDR3 DNA sequence: TGTGCCAGCAGCGCGGCGGCAGGGGTGGGGAGAGATACGCAGTATTTT. It is translated as CASSAAAGVGRDTQYF.

The CDR3 sequence: CSAHLGGPTNEKLFF. The CDR3 nucleotides are TGCAGTGCCCACCTAGGGGGTCCAACTAATGAAAAACTGTTTTTT. The gene calls are TRBV20-1 and TRBJ1-4; a weak D match, TRBD1 (6 bases). Germline values: CDR1 DFQATT, CDR2 SNEGSKA (reference sequence). This CDR3 has 15 amino acids. The V gene lost 6 bases and the J gene lost 0 bases, with 14 bases spanning the gap.